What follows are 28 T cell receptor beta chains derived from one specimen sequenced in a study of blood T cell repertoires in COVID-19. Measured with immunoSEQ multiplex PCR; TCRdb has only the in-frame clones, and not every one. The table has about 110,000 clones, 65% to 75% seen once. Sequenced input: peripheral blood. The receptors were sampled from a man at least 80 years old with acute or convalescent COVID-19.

The CDR3 loop is CASSDLGHGDLYF. The CDR3 DNA sequence: TGTGCCAGCAGTGACTTGGGACATGGGGATCTGTATTTT. The rearrangement joins TRBV6-4 to TRBJ2-3; D is possibly TRBD1 (6 bases). The germline gives CDR1 MRHNA, CDR2 SNTAGT. The CDR3 covers 13 residues. The V end lost 1 base, the J end lost 14 bases, and 16 bases lay between the germline ends.

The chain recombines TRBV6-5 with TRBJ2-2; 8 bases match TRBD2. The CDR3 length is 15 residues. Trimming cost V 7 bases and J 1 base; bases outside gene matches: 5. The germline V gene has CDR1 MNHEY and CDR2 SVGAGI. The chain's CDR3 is CASNPSGRNTGELFF. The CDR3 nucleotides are TGTGCCAGCAACCCTAGCGGGCGGAACACCGGGGAGCTGTTTTTT.

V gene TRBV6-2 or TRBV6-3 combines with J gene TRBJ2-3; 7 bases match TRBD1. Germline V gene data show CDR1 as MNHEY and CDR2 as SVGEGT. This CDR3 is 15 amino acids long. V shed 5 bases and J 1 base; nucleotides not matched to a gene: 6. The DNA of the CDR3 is TGTGCCAGCAGTCACGTGACAGGGCGCACAGATACGCAGTATTTT. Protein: CASSHVTGRTDTQYF.

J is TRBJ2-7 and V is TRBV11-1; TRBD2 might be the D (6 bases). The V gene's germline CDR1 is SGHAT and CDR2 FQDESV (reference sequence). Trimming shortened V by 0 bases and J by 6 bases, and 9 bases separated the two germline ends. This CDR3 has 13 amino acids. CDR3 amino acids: CASSLALEGEQYF. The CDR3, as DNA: TGTGCCAGCAGCTTAGCGTTGGAGGGCGAGCAGTACTTC. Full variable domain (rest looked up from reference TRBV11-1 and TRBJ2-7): EAEVAQSPRYKITEKSQAVAFWCDPISGHATLYWYRQILGQGPELLVQFQDESVVDDSQLPKDRFSAERLKGVDSTLKIQPAELGDSAMYLCASSLALEGEQYFGPGTRLTVT.

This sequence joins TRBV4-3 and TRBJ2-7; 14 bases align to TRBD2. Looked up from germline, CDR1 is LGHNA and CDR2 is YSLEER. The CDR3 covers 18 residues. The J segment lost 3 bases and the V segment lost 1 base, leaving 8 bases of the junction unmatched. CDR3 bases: TGCGCCAGCAGCCAAGCCCTCGGGACTAGCGGGAGCATCTACGAGCAGTACTTC. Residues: CASSQALGTSGSIYEQYF.

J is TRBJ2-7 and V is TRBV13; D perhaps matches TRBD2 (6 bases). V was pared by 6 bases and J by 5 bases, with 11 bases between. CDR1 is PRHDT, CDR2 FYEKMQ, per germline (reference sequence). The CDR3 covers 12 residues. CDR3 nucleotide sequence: TGTGCCAGCAGTCGTTCGGGGGACGAGCAGTACTTC. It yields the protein CASSRSGDEQYF. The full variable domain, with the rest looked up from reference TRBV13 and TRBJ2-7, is AAGVIQSPRHLIKEKRETATLKCYPIPRHDTVYWYQQGPGQDPQFLISFYEKMQSDKGSIPDRFSAQQFSDYHSELNMSSLELGDSALYFCASSRSGDEQYFGPGTRLTVT.

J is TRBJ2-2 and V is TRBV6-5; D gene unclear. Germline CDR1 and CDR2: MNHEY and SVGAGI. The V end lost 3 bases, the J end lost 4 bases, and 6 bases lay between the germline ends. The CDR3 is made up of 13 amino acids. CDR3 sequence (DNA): TGTGCCAGCAGTTATGGCGGCACCGGGGAGCTGTTTTTT. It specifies CASSYGGTGELFF.

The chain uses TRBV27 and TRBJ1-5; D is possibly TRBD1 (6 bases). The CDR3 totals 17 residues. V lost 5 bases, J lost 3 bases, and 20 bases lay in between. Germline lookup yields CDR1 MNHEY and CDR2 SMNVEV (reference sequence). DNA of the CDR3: TGTGCCAGCAGTCTACTCGCCCAGGGGTACGTCAATCAGCCCCAGCATTTT. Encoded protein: CASSLLAQGYVNQPQHF.

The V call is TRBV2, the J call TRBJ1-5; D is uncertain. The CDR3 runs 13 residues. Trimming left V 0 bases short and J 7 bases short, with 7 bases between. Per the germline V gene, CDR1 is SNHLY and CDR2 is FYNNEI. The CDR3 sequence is CASSEAREQPQHF. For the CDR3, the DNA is TGTGCCAGCAGTGAAGCTCGCGAGCAGCCCCAGCATTTT.

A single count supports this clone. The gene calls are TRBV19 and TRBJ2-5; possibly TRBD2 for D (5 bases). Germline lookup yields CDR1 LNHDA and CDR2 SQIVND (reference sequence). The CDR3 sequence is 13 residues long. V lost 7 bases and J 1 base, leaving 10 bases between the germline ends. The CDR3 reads CASNPRGQETQYF. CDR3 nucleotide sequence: TGTGCCAGTAATCCCCGGGGCCAAGAGACCCAGTACTTC.

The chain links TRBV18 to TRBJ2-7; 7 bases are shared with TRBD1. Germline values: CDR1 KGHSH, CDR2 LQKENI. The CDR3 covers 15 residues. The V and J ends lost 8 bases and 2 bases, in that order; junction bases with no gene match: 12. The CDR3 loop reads CASQLETGTAYEQYF. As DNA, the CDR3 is TGTGCCAGCCAACTCGAGACAGGGACGGCCTACGAGCAGTACTTC.

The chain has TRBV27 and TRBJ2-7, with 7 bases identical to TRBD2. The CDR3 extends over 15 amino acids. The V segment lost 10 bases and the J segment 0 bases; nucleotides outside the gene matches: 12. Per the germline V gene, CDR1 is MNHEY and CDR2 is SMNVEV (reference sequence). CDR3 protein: CATSAGVRDSYEQYF. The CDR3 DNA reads TGTGCCACATCCGCGGGGGTGAGGGACTCCTACGAGCAGTACTTC.

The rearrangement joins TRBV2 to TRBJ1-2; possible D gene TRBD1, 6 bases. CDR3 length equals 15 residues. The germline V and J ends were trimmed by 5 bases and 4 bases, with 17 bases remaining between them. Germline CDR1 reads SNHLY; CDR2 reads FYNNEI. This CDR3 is CASSFEGRGIYGYTF. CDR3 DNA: TGTGCCAGCAGTTTTGAGGGTAGGGGGATCTATGGCTACACCTTC. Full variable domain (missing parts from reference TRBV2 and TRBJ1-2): EPEVTQTPSHQVTQMGQEVILRCVPISNHLYFYWYRQILGQKVEFLVSFYNNEISEKSEIFDDQFSVERPDGSNFTLKIRSTKLEDSAMYFCASSFEGRGIYGYTFGSGTRLTVV.

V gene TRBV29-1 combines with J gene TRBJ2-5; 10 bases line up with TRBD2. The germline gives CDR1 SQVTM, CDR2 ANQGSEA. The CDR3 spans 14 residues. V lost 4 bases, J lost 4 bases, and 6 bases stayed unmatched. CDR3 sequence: CSVAVTSGLETQYF. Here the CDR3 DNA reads TGCAGCGTTGCGGTGACTAGCGGGCTAGAGACCCAGTACTTC.

CDR3 sequence: CASSLQGSHNEKLFF. Written as DNA, the CDR3 is TGTGCCAGCAGCTTGCAGGGTTCCCATAATGAAAAACTGTTTTTT. The J gene is TRBJ1-4, the V gene TRBV5-5; TRBD1 is a possible D gene (5 bases). In germline, CDR1 is SGHKS, CDR2 YYEKEE (reference sequence). The CDR3 covers 15 residues. Trimming removed 1 base from V and 4 bases from J, with 11 bases in between.

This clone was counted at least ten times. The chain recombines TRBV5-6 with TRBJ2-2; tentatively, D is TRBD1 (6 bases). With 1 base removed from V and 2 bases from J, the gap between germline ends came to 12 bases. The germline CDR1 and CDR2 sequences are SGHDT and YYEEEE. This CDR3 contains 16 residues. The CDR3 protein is CASSLSRDINTGELFF. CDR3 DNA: TGTGCCAGCAGCTTGTCAAGGGACATAAACACCGGGGAGCTGTTTTTT.

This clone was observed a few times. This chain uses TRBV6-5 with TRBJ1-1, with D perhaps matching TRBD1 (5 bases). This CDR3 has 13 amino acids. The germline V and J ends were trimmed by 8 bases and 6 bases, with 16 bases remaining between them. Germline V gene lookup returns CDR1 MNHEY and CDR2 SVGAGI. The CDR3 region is CASLGGKKPEAFF. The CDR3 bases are TGTGCCAGCCTTGGGGGGAAAAAACCTGAAGCTTTCTTT.

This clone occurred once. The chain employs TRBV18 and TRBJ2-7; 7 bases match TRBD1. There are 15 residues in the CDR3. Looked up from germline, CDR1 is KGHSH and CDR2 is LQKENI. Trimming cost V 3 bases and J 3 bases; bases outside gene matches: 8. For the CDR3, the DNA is TGTGCCAGCTCACCCGGGGACAGTTCTGGCTACGAGCAGTACTTC. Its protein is CASSPGDSSGYEQYF.

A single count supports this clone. The CDR3 nucleotides read TGTGCCACCAGCGGGAGATTTAACACTGAAGCTTTCTTT. Its protein product is CATSGRFNTEAFF. The chain has TRBV6-2 or TRBV6-3 and TRBJ1-1; D uncertain. The CDR3 totals 13 residues. CDR1 and CDR2 from the germline V gene are MNHEY and SVGEGT. Trimming took off 10 bases at V and 2 bases at J, with 14 bases between the two ends.

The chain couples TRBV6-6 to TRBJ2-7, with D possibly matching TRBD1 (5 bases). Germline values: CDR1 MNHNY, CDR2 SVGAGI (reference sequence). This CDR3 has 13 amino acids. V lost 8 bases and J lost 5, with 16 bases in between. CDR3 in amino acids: CASVLRQSHEQYF. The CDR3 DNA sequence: TGTGCCAGCGTACTAAGACAGTCCCACGAGCAGTACTTC.

The CDR3 DNA sequence: TGTGCCAGCAGCCCCCGACAGGGGAGGGACGAGCAGTACTTC. Amino acid sequence: CASSPRQGRDEQYF. This chain uses TRBV7-2 with TRBJ2-7; possibly TRBD1 for D (8 bases). CDR1 is SGHTA and CDR2 is FQGNSA in the germline V gene. The CDR3 is 14 residues long. The germline V and J ends were trimmed by 5 bases and 5 bases, with 16 bases remaining between them.

CDR3 in DNA: TGTGCCAGCAGCTTAGGACAGGGAGCTCACGAGCAGTACTTC. It specifies CASSLGQGAHEQYF. This rearrangement joins TRBV11-2 to TRBJ2-7; 7 nucleotides match TRBD1. The CDR3 has 14 amino acids. The V gene's germline CDR1 is SGHAT and CDR2 FQNNGV. The junction had 5 bases not matched to a gene; V was cut back by 1 base and J by 5 bases.

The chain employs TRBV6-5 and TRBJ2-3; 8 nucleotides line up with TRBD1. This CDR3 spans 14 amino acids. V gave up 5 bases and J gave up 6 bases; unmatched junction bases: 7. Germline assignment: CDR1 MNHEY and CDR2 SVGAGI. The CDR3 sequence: CASSMGQAWDTQYF. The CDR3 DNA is TGTGCCAGCAGTATGGGACAGGCCTGGGATACGCAGTATTTT.

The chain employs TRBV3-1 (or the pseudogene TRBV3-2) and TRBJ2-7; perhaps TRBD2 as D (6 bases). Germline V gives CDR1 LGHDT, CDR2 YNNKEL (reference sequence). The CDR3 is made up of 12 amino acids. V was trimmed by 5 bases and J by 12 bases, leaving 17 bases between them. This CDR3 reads CASSARDSMAYF. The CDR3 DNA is TGTGCCAGCAGCGCCCGGGACTCCATGGCGTACTTC.

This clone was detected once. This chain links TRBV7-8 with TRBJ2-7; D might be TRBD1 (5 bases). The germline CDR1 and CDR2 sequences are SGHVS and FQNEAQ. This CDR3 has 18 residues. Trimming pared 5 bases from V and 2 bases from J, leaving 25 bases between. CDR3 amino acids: CASSLGFPGPANPYEQYF. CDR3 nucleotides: TGTGCCAGCAGCCTGGGGTTTCCAGGGCCAGCAAACCCCTACGAGCAGTACTTC.

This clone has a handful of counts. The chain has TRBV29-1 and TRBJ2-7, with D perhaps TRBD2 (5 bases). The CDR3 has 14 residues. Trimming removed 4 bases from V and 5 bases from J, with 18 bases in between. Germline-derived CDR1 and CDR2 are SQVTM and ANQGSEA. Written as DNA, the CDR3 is TGCAGCGTTGGTATCGGCGGGCCCGTGCACGAGCAGTACTTC. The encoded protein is CSVGIGGPVHEQYF.

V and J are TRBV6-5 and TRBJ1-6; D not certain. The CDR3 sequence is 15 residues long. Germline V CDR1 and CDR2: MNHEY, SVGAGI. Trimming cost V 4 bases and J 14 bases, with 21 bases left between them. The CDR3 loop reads CASSSIIALQFTLHF. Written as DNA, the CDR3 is TGTGCCAGCAGTTCCATTATAGCCTTACAATTCACCCTCCACTTT.

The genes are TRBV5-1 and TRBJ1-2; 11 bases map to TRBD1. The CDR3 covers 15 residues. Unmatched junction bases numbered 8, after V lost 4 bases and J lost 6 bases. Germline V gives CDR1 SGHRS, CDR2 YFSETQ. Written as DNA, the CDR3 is TGCGCCAGCAGCGAGGACAGGGGGCCAGTAGATGGCTACACCTTC. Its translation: CASSEDRGPVDGYTF.